This record covers a single T cell receptor (beta chain). All donors participated as healthy donors of bone marrow. This record comes from a study of cytomegalovirus exposure and HLA in healthy donors. With 60 Vbeta and 13 Jbeta primers, the PCR was carried out. Produced via immunoSEQ multiplex PCR; TCRdb's table is partial and in-frame only. The sample carries 150,000 or so clones, more than 75% recorded once. With 4 bases clipped from V and 3 bases from J, the junction kept 5 bases outside the gene matches. CDR1 and CDR2 (germline): SGHRS, YFSETQ. The CDR3 covers 15 residues. The TCR comes from a female donor in good health and CMV-seronegative. The V gene is TRBV5-1, the J gene TRBJ1-5; TRBD1 matches 9 bases. The sequenced sample consisted of PBMCs. CDR3 region: CASSAQGADNQPQHF. CDR3 bases: TGCGCCAGCAGCGCACAGGGGGCTGACAATCAGCCCCAGCATTTT.